One and the same sample provided the 20 T cell receptor beta chains below, sequenced in a study of shared clonotypes between healthy human individuals. Assay: immunoSEQ multiplex PCR; the TCRdb copy retains only in-frame clones and omits some. The data contain some 2.3 million clones, approximately 95% of them singletons. The sequenced material came from naive CD4+ T cells from PBMCs. Specified subset: CD45RA+ positively selected. The receptors come from a man between 18 and 35 years old in good health. Some clones in this sample may be carry-over from other donors' samples.

The rearrangement joins TRBV6-5 to TRBJ2-1; 12 nucleotides agree with TRBD2. The CDR3 is made up of 15 amino acids. Germline values: CDR1 MNHEY, CDR2 SVGAGI. Losses at the gene ends were 10 bases for V and 1 base for J; bases not matched to a gene: 5. CDR3 sequence (DNA): TGTGCCACCTCGACTAGCGGGGGTTCCTACAATGAGCAGTTCTTC. Translating it yields CATSTSGGSYNEQFF.

The chain carries TRBV11-2 and TRBJ2-4, with D uncertain. The CDR3 contains 15 residues. V was pared by 5 bases and J by 0 bases, with 11 bases between. From germline, CDR1 is SGHAT and CDR2 FQNNGV. The CDR3 sequence is CASSPSSGAKNIQYF. The CDR3 DNA reads as TGTGCCAGCAGCCCCAGTTCGGGAGCCAAAAACATTCAGTACTTC.

The CDR3 here is CASSQDRGPPGELFF. The CDR3 bases are TGCGCCAGCAGCCAAGATCGGGGTCCACCCGGGGAGCTGTTTTTT. The rearrangement links TRBV4-1 to TRBJ2-2; D is perhaps TRBD2 (5 bases). The CDR3 loop spans 15 amino acids. CDR1 and CDR2 (germline): MGHRA, YSYEKL. V was cut by 0 bases and J by 6 bases, with 11 bases left in between.

In the case of this clone: This sample includes further DNA sequences coding for the same CDR3. The rearrangement joins TRBV5-1 to TRBJ2-5; tentatively, D is TRBD2 (5 bases). Germline V gives CDR1 SGHRS, CDR2 YFSETQ. The CDR3 loop spans 13 amino acids. V gave up 4 bases and J gave up 2 bases, with 9 bases separating them. CDR3 sequence: CASSLTRQETQYF. In DNA, the CDR3 is TGCGCCAGCAGCCTTACTAGGCAAGAGACCCAGTACTTC. The full variable domain, completed using reference TRBV5-1 and TRBJ2-5, is KAGVTQTPRYLIKTRGQQVTLSCSPISGHRSVSWYQQTPGQGLQFLFEYFSETQRNKGNFPGRFSGRQFSNSRSEMNVSTLELGDSALYLCASSLTRQETQYFGPGTRLLVL.

V and J are TRBV5-1 and TRBJ1-2; tentatively, D is TRBD1 (5 bases). The CDR3 length is 13 residues. Germline CDR1 and CDR2: SGHRS and YFSETQ. V shed 4 bases and J shed 7 bases, with 14 bases lying between them. CDR3 coding DNA: TGCGCCAGCAGCAATTTGGAGGGGTTTGGCTACACCTTC. Protein product: CASSNLEGFGYTF.

V usage is TRBV27 and J usage is TRBJ2-2; TRBD2 matches at 9 bases. Trimming at V came to 5 bases and at J to 0 bases, leaving 4 bases not matched to a gene. The CDR3 has 16 amino acids. Germline values: CDR1 MNHEY, CDR2 SMNVEV (reference sequence). The CDR3 DNA sequence: TGTGCCAGCAGTCCCCGCGGGGGGGCGAACACCGGGGAGCTGTTTTTT. Its protein product is CASSPRGGANTGELFF.

The chain recombines TRBV10-3 with TRBJ2-7, with 10 bases matching TRBD2. The germline gives CDR1 ENHRY, CDR2 SYGVKD. The trim removed 8 bases at V and 5 bases at J, leaving 6 bases unmatched. The CDR3 length is 13 residues. The chain's CDR3 is CAIGTSGTHEQYF. Written as DNA, the CDR3 is TGTGCCATCGGCACTAGCGGGACCCACGAGCAGTACTTC.

The chain is built from TRBV19 and TRBJ2-2; D not resolved. Germline assignment: CDR1 LNHDA and CDR2 SQIVND (reference sequence). V was clipped by 2 bases and J by 3 bases, with 10 bases between them. The CDR3 runs to 15 residues. CDR3 region: CASSIRGDYTGELFF. The CDR3 DNA follows: TGTGCCAGTAGTATACGCGGAGATTACACCGGGGAGCTGTTTTTT. Supplemented by reference TRBV19 and TRBJ2-2, the full variable domain reads DGGITQSPKYLFRKEGQNVTLSCEQNLNHDAMYWYRQDPGQGLRLIYYSQIVNDFQKGDIAEGYSVSREKKESFPLTVTSAQKNPTAFYLCASSIRGDYTGELFFGEGSRLTVL.

The rearrangement uses TRBV19 and TRBJ1-5; D perhaps matches TRBD1 (6 bases). Trimming took off 5 bases at V and 0 bases at J, with 11 bases between the two ends. Germline assignment: CDR1 LNHDA and CDR2 SQIVND (reference sequence). The CDR3 is made up of 15 amino acids. CDR3 sequence reads: CASSAKGVSNQPQHF. DNA of the CDR3: TGTGCCAGTAGTGCGAAGGGGGTTAGCAATCAGCCCCAGCATTTT. The full variable domain, completed using reference TRBV19 and TRBJ1-5, is DGGITQSPKYLFRKEGQNVTLSCEQNLNHDAMYWYRQDPGQGLRLIYYSQIVNDFQKGDIAEGYSVSREKKESFPLTVTSAQKNPTAFYLCASSAKGVSNQPQHFGDGTRLSIL.

The rearrangement joins TRBV4-2 to TRBJ1-2; D call uncertain. The V end was cut by 4 bases, the J end by 3 bases, with 15 bases between. The germline V gene has CDR1 LGHNA and CDR2 YNFKEQ. The CDR3 consists of 15 residues. For the CDR3, the DNA is TGTGCCAGCAGCCCTTCCGGAGATTACGACTATGGCTACACCTTC. It yields the protein CASSPSGDYDYGYTF.

This chain's CDR3 is CASSLSTGGAGFDIQYF. In DNA, the CDR3 is TGCGCCAGCAGCCTCTCAACAGGGGGCGCTGGGTTCGACATTCAGTACTTC. J is TRBJ2-4 and V is TRBV5-1; TRBD1 agrees at 9 bases. Germline CDR1 is SGHRS and CDR2 is YFSETQ. The CDR3 has 17 amino acids. V trimming: 4 bases; J trimming: 8 bases; junction bases outside the gene matches: 16.

This chain connects TRBV28 to TRBJ1-1; 9 bases fit TRBD1. There are 17 residues in the CDR3. Trimming cost V 6 bases and J 4 bases; bases outside gene matches: 15. CDR1 and CDR2 from the germline V gene are MDHEN and SYDVKM. For the CDR3, the DNA is TGTGCCAGCAGACCTTCCCTCCGGGACAGGGATGGCACTGAAGCTTTCTTT. This sequence encodes CASRPSLRDRDGTEAFF.

V is TRBV27 and J is TRBJ2-5, with 8 positions matching TRBD2. Germline V gives CDR1 MNHEY, CDR2 SMNVEV (reference sequence). The CDR3 has 18 amino acids. J lost 5 bases, V lost 2 bases, and 16 bases had no gene match. The CDR3 sequence: CASSLNFGAGRAGETQYF. DNA of the CDR3: TGTGCCAGCAGTTTAAACTTCGGTGCCGGGAGGGCCGGGGAGACCCAGTACTTC.

With respect to this clone: Distinct nucleotide sequences in the sample also encode this CDR3. The chain is built from TRBV14 and TRBJ2-5, with D unclear. Trimming removed 1 base at V and 2 bases at J, with 5 bases between. The V gene's germline CDR1 is SGHDN and CDR2 FVKESK. This CDR3 region has 13 residues. The CDR3 spells CASSQGIQETQYF. The CDR3 DNA sequence: TGTGCCAGCAGCCAAGGAATTCAAGAGACCCAGTACTTC.

This clone was counted once. The chain joins TRBV10-3 to TRBJ2-7; TRBD1 agrees at 9 bases. The germline gives CDR1 ENHRY, CDR2 SYGVKD. This CDR3 has 12 amino acids. V lost 10 bases and J lost 4; bases outside the gene matches: 5. Here the CDR3 DNA reads TGTGCCACGGCGGGACAGGGTTACGAGCAGTACTTC. Translating it yields CATAGQGYEQYF.

The chain is built from TRBV18 and TRBJ2-3; weak D call: TRBD2 (5 bases). CDR1 KGHSH and CDR2 LQKENI come from the germline V gene. This CDR3 is built from 16 residues. With 3 bases removed from V and 6 bases from J, the gap between germline ends came to 19 bases. The CDR3 reads CASSPNGAGGEDTQYF. The CDR3 region has the DNA TGTGCCAGCTCACCGAACGGCGCGGGTGGCGAGGATACGCAGTATTTT.

The rearrangement links TRBV30 to TRBJ2-5; D is possibly TRBD1 or TRBD2 (5 bases each). Trimming stripped 1 base from V and 3 bases from J, with 12 bases between. The CDR3 consists of 14 residues. Germline values: CDR1 GTSNPN, CDR2 SVGIG (reference sequence). The CDR3 nucleotides read TGTGCCTGGAGTGGGAATTGGGGGAAAGAGACCCAGTACTTC. Translated, it gives CAWSGNWGKETQYF.

For this clone: The same CDR3 is also encoded by other DNA sequences in this sample. The chain has TRBV29-1 and TRBJ1-1, with a possible D match to TRBD1 (5 bases). V was clipped by 6 bases and J by 0 bases, with 8 bases between them. The germline V gene encodes CDR1 SQVTM and CDR2 ANQGSEA. The CDR3 runs to 12 residues. CDR3 nucleotides: TGCAGCGTAGGGGATTTGAACACTGAAGCTTTCTTT. It translates to CSVGDLNTEAFF.

The chain combines TRBV27 with TRBJ2-3, with 11 bases matching TRBD2. The CDR3 runs 16 residues. V lost 6 bases and J lost 6; bases outside the gene matches: 11. From germline, CDR1 is MNHEY and CDR2 SMNVEV (reference sequence). CDR3 region: CASSPQGTSGLDTQYF. DNA of the CDR3: TGTGCCAGCAGCCCCCAGGGGACTAGCGGTCTTGATACGCAGTATTTT.

The chain couples TRBV6-1 to TRBJ2-7; TRBD2 aligns across 9 bases. The CDR3 extends over 16 amino acids. Germline CDR1 and CDR2: MNHNS and SASEGT. The J segment lost 6 bases and the V segment lost 0 bases, leaving 9 bases of the junction unmatched. The CDR3 is CASSEASSSGRSEQYF. CDR3 coding DNA: TGTGCCAGCAGTGAAGCGAGTTCCAGCGGGAGGTCCGAGCAGTACTTC.